This paragraph reports one TCR beta chain. Here immunoSEQ multiplex PCR was the method, and the copy in TCRdb shows in-frame clones only, minus some. The sample carries around 38,000 clones, roughly 92% recorded once. The data were obtained in a study of T cell changes during pregnancy in multiple sclerosis. Looked up from germline, CDR1 is SGHDN and CDR2 is FVKESK. The V gene lost 5 bases and the J gene lost 4 bases, with 12 bases spanning the gap. CDR3 length: 15 residues. V is TRBV14 and J is TRBJ2-6; a weak D match, TRBD1 (6 bases). This clonotype originated in a female donor in good health, enrolled as a control in a pregnancy study. The material was CD4+ T cells from peripheral blood mononuclear cells, obtained in the third trimester of pregnancy. CDR3 bases: TGTGCCAGCAGCTTTACAGGGACCGGGGCCAACGTCCTGACTTTC. Amino acids: CASSFTGTGANVLTF.